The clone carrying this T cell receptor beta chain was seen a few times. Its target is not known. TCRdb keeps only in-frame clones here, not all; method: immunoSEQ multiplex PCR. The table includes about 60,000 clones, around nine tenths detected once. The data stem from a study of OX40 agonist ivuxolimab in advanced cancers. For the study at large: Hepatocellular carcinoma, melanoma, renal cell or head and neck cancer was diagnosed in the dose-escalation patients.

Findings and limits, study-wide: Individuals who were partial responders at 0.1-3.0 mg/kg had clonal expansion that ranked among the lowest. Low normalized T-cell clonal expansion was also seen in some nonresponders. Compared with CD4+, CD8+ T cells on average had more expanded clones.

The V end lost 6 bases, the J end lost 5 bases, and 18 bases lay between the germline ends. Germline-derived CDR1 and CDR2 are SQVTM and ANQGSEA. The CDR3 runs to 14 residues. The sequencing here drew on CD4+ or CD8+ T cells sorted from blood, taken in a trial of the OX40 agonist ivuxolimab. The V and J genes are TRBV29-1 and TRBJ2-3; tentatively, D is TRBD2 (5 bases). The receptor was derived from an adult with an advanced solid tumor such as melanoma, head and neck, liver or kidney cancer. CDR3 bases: TGCAGCGTGGTGCCCGGGGTCGGGTTAGATACGCAGTATTTT. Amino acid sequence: CSVVPGVGLDTQYF.